This T cell receptor (beta chain) originates from a study of response to subunit inactivated influenza vaccine. This CDR3 is built from 13 residues. With V trimmed by 7 bases and J by 4 bases, 6 bases remained unmatched. Germline loops: CDR1 MNHNY, CDR2 SVGAGI (reference sequence). Study conclusions and caveats: It was suggested by the authors that few new T cells are recruited by each seasonal influenza vaccination.

TCRdb independently ran MiXCR on the RT-PCR reads; one entry per CDR3 protein. This sample yields roughly 550,000 distinct CDR3 sequences, of which roughly 25% are seen a single time; 2.8% belongs to the top ten. Comments on this clonotype: The target antigen is unknown.

The same data also contributed to another study, on T cells expressing NK-cell markers. That work states: With UMIs, 5'RACE template switching was used to make TCR beta cDNA.

J is TRBJ2-5 and V is TRBV6-6, with 7 positions matching TRBD1. Sequencing was performed on CD4+ T cells sorted from PBMCs, taken roughly 12 days after vaccination. The TCR comes from a man aged 45 to 65 who received an inactivated influenza vaccine. The CDR3 sequence is CASTVQGRETQYF. In nucleotides, the CDR3 is TGTGCCAGCACTGTACAGGGGAGAGAGACCCAGTACTTC.